This T cell receptor (beta chain) was retrieved from a study of tissue T cells after allogeneic stem cell transplantation. Clones were sequenced by immunoSEQ multiplex PCR, and TCRdb holds only the in-frame ones, with some missing. The sample holds 25,000 or so clones, about 90% seen once. Trimming removed 3 bases from V and 2 bases from J, with 9 bases in between. Germline V gene data show CDR1 as LNHDA and CDR2 as SQIVND (reference sequence). The CDR3 consists of 14 residues. The V gene is TRBV19, the J gene TRBJ2-3; D is perhaps TRBD2 (6 bases). This TCR derives from a male donor aged 60 or over who later had graft-versus-host disease after an allogeneic stem cell transplant. Sequenced here: blood, sampled before transplantation. The CDR3 nucleotides are TGTGCCAGTAGTATCCGGACTACCACAGATACGCAGTATTTT. Translation: CASSIRTTTDTQYF.